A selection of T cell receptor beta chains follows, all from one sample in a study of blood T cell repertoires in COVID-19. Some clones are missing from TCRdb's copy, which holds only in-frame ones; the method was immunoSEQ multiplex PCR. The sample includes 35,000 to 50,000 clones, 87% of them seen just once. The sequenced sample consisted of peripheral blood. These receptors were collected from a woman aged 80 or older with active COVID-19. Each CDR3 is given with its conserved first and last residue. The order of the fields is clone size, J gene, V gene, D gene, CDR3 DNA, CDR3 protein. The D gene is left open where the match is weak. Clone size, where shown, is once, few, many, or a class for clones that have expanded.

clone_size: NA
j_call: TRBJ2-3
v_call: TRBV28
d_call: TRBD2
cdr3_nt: TGTGCCAGCAGTTTATTTGGGCGGGGGGGCTTGCAAGGAGATACGCAGTATTTT
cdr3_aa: CASSLFGRGGLQGDTQYF

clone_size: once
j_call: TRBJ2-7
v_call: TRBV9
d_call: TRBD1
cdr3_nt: TGTGCCAGCAGCGTAGCCCCGACAGGGGGTCCCTACGAGCAGTACTTC
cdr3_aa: CASSVAPTGGPYEQYF

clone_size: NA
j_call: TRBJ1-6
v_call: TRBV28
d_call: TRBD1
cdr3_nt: TGTGCCAGCAGTTGGGCAGGGGGCAGTTATTCACCCCTCCACTTT
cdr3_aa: CASSWAGGSYSPLHF

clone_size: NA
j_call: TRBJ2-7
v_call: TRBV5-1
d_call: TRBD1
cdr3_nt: TGCGCCAGCAGCTTTGGGGACAGGGGGGTTTACGAGCAGTACTTC
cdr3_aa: CASSFGDRGVYEQYF

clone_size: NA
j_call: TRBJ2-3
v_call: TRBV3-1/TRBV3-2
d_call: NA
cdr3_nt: TGTGCCAGCAGCGGGGTTAAGGGGCGCGGGGCAGATACGCAGTATTTT
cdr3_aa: CASSGVKGRGADTQYF

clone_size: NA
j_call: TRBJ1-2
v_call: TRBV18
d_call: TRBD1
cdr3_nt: TGTGCCAGCTCAAACGACCCGACAGGGATGGTCTATGGCTACACCTTC
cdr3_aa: CASSNDPTGMVYGYTF

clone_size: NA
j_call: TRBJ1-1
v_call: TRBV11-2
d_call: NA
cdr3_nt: TGTGCCAGCAGCTTAGAGCAGACTACTGAAGCTTTCTTT
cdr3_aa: CASSLEQTTEAFF

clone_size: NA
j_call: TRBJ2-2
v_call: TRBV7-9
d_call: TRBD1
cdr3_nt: TGTGCCAGCAGCTTAGTCGCAGGGGGACACACCGGGGAGCTGTTTTTT
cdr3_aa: CASSLVAGGHTGELFF

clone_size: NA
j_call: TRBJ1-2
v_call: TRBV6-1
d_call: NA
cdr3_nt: TGTGCCAGCAGTGAAGATGAGGCTGTATATGGCTACACCTTC
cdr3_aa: CASSEDEAVYGYTF

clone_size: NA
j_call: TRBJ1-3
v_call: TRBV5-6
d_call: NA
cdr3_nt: TGTGCCAGCAGCCTAAGACTCCCCGTAGAGGGAAACACCATATATTTT
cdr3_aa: CASSLRLPVEGNTIYF

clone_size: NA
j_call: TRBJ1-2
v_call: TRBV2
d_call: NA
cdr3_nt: TGTGCCAGCAGCCGACAGGCTTTGGGCAACTATGGCTACACCTTC
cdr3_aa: CASSRQALGNYGYTF

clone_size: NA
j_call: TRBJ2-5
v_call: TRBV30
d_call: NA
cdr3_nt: TGTGCCTGGAGTGTAGCGGCCTCGAGAGAGACCCAGTACTTC
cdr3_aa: CAWSVAASRETQYF

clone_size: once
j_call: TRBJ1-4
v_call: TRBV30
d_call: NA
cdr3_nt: TGTGCCTGGAGTGTTGGTCCAGGCGAAAATGAAAAACTGTTTTTT
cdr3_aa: CAWSVGPGENEKLFF

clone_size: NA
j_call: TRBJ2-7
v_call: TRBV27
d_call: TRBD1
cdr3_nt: TGTGCCAGCAGCCCCTACGGGACAGACGACGAGCAGTACTTC
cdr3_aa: CASSPYGTDDEQYF

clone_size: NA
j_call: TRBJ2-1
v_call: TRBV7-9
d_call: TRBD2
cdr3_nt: TGTGCCAGCAAGGAGGGACTAGGTGACAATGAGCAGTTCTTC
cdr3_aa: CASKEGLGDNEQFF

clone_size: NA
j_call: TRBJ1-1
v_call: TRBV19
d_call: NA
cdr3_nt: TGTGCCAGTAGCAGAAACAGGGACACTGAAGCTTTCTTT
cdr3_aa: CASSRNRDTEAFF

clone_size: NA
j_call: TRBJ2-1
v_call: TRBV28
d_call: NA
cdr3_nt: TGTGCCAGCAGGATCACAGGGACGAATGAGCAGTTCTTC
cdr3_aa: CASRITGTNEQFF

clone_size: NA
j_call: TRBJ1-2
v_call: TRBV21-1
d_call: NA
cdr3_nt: TGTGCCAGCAGCCGCCGGGACAGGAGTCTCTATGGCTACACCTTC
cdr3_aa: CASSRRDRSLYGYTF

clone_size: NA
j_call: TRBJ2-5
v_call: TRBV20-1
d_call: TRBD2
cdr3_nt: TGCAGTGCTAGTCTAGCGGGGGGCCAAGAGACCCAGTACTTC
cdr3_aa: CSASLAGGQETQYF

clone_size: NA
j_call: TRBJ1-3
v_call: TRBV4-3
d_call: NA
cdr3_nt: TGCGCCAGCAGCCAATCCTACGGGGGTAGCGGAAACACCATATATTTT
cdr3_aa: CASSQSYGGSGNTIYF

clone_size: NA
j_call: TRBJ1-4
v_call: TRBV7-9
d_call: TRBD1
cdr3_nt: TGTGCCAGCAGCCGACCCGGGACAGGGGTTGAAAAACTGTTTTTT
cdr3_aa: CASSRPGTGVEKLFF

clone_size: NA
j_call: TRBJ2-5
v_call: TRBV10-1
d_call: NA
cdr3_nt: TGCGCCAGCAGTGACGTGGCTTCGGGGACCCAGTACTTC
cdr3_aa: CASSDVASGTQYF